Listed here is a single TCR beta chain. There are a few counts of this clonotype. Its target antigen remains unknown. No base qualities exist here, and no much larger clone lies one base off it. Per the publication, the time point label means: persistent/refractory GD, antithyroid drugs over 5 years with positive TRAb. For both TCR sequencing and RNA sequencing, RNA was extracted from PBMCs in TRIzol. The diagnosis of Graves' disease followed American Thyroid Association guidelines. Recruitment of patients was carried out at an endocrinology department in Xi'an, China. From each patient, around 9 milliliters of peripheral blood was collected into an EDTA anticoagulant tube. Ficoll Paque Plus density gradient separation was used to isolate PBMCs, and no additional T cell sorting was done. An Agilent 2100 Bioanalyzer and agarose gel were used to assess RNA quality, and a NanoDrop 2000 was used to measure RNA concentration.

The source of the sample is a study of regulatory T cells in long-lasting Graves disease (dated by TCRdb to the early 2020s). Describing the broader study: Persistent Graves' disease meant more than 5 years of antithyroid drug treatment with TSH receptor autoantibodies that stayed positive. TCR sequencing covered around 13 persistent and around 20 newly diagnosed Graves' disease patients, some 33 samples in total. Persistent Graves' disease patients were compared with newly diagnosed Graves' disease patients by peripheral blood TCR sequencing and RNA sequencing. On average, persistent Graves' disease patients in the clinical cohort had been on antithyroid drugs for approximately ten years. The study was conducted in China and was registered as a clinical trial.

Summary of the overall study and its limitations: Lower TCR Shannon entropy and fewer highly expanded clones were observed in persistent Graves' disease patients than in newly diagnosed patients, which suggested clonal expansion. Preferential use of TRBV28, TRBJ1-2 and TRBJ2-5 was observed in persistent disease, whereas TRBV20-1 and TRBJ2-1 were favored in newly diagnosed disease. Because the primary lesion, thyroid tissue, could not be accessed, the study looked at peripheral blood alone. A larger number of public clonotypes was shared among persistent patients (approximately 2,600) than among newly diagnosed patients (around 880). Sequencing and analysis were restricted to the TCR beta chain. The small sample size was acknowledged by the authors as a limitation that may reduce accuracy.

The protocol used for the library was multiplex PCR. Sequencing instrument: Illumina HiSeq 4000. To build TCR beta libraries, CDR3 regions were amplified by Arm-PCR using iRepertoire HTBI primers. Before sequencing, the PCR products went through gel purification. Turning to the authors' computational methods: Across samples, about 64 TRBV and roughly 15 TRBJ segments were identified and used for gene usage analysis of CDR3 amino acid clonotypes. COPE and FqMerger were used to merge the filtered high-quality paired reads into contigs. BLAST was used to align contigs to IMGT TRBV, TRBD and TRBJ reference genes, and CDR3 was defined according to IMGT. Highly expanded clones were defined as clonotypes with a frequency above 0.1%. Repertoire diversity was measured by Shannon entropy, and V-J evenness by the Gini coefficient. Public clonotypes were defined as clonotypes shared by more than one individual. TCRdb handled the public reads itself, with Q25 trimming in fastp and clone calling in MiXCR, and kept productive beta chains. Identical CDR3 protein sequences are pooled into one entry, listed with their most common genes and DNA. The V and J calls and clone size are TCRdb's, not the authors'. This sample lists about half a million distinct CDR3 sequences; about 22% were detected once. Of the sample, about 12% is held by the ten largest clones.

CDR3 length: 15 amino acids, cysteine to phenylalanine. The read is trimmed to its CDR3 DNA, 45 bases read in frame from base 1. Sequences SEHNR (CDR1) and FQNEAQ (CDR2) are obtained from the germline V gene (reference sequence). V has 5 bases trimmed and J has 5 bases trimmed; junction bases matching no gene number 10. Here the sequenced sample was peripheral blood mononuclear cells (PBMCs), taken when the disease was refractory, from a patient treated with antithyroid drugs. This sequence originates from a female donor with Graves disease. Rearrangement joined TRBV7-9 to TRBJ2-5; 8 of the junction bases match TRBD2. The bases read TGTGCCAGCAGCCCAAGTCGGGAGGGAGTGGAGACCCAGTACTTC. Its amino acids are CASSPSREGVETQYF.